This is a list of T cell receptor beta chains from one sample in a study of cytomegalovirus exposure and HLA in healthy donors. TCRdb's copy holds only in-frame clones and misses some; the assay was immunoSEQ multiplex PCR. The table records roughly 150,000 clones, more than 60% of them present only once. Source material: PBMCs. Source of these receptors: a middle-aged man in good health and CMV-seropositive. The CDR3 runs from the conserved cysteine through the conserved F or W. The D gene is left open where the match is weak. Clone size is not always given. Where it is, it says once, few, many or a class for expanded clones.

v_gene: TRBV5-1
abundance: NA
d_gene: TRBD2
j_gene: TRBJ2-1
CDR3aa: CASSLRAAGGDNEQFF
CDR3nt: TGCGCCAGCAGCTTGAGGGCAGCGGGAGGGGACAATGAGCAGTTCTTC

v_gene: TRBV28
abundance: NA
d_gene: TRBD1
j_gene: TRBJ2-7
CDR3aa: CASSSGQGAFPHF
CDR3nt: TGTGCCAGCAGTTCGGGACAGGGGGCTTTCCCCCACTTC

v_gene: TRBV2
abundance: NA
d_gene: NA
j_gene: TRBJ1-1
CDR3aa: CASGGGGVNTEAFF
CDR3nt: TGTGCCAGCGGAGGCGGAGGGGTGAACACTGAAGCTTTCTTT

v_gene: TRBV6-1
abundance: NA
d_gene: NA
j_gene: TRBJ2-7
CDR3aa: CASLQGSGEQYF
CDR3nt: TGTGCCAGCTTACAGGGTTCAGGCGAGCAGTACTTC

v_gene: TRBV5-1
abundance: NA
d_gene: NA
j_gene: TRBJ2-3
CDR3aa: CASSFAGQTDTQYF
CDR3nt: TGCGCCAGCAGCTTCGCAGGGCAGACAGATACGCAGTATTTT

v_gene: TRBV19
abundance: NA
d_gene: TRBD1
j_gene: TRBJ1-5
CDR3aa: CASRARQGGNQPQHF
CDR3nt: TGTGCCAGTAGGGCCCGACAGGGTGGCAATCAGCCCCAGCATTTT

v_gene: TRBV4-3
abundance: NA
d_gene: NA
j_gene: TRBJ1-1
CDR3aa: CASSHQGTEAFF
CDR3nt: TGCGCCAGCAGCCACCAGGGGACTGAAGCTTTCTTT

v_gene: TRBV5-8
abundance: NA
d_gene: NA
j_gene: TRBJ1-1
CDR3aa: CASSFHRNTEAFF
CDR3nt: TGTGCCAGCAGCTTCCACAGGAACACTGAAGCTTTCTTT

v_gene: TRBV5-4
abundance: NA
d_gene: TRBD2
j_gene: TRBJ2-7
CDR3aa: CASSFGLAGGFYEQYF
CDR3nt: TGTGCCAGCAGCTTCGGGCTAGCGGGAGGGTTCTACGAGCAGTACTTC

v_gene: TRBV4-1
abundance: NA
d_gene: TRBD1
j_gene: TRBJ2-6
CDR3aa: CASSQRTGTGDFGANGLTF
CDR3nt: TGCGCCAGCAGCCAGCGCACCGGGACAGGGGATTTTGGGGCCAACGGCCTGACTTTC

v_gene: TRBV5-1
abundance: NA
d_gene: TRBD1
j_gene: TRBJ1-2
CDR3aa: CASSVAQIDRGDGYTF
CDR3nt: TGCGCCAGCAGCGTCGCCCAGATCGACAGGGGGGATGGCTACACCTTC

v_gene: TRBV29-1
abundance: NA
d_gene: TRBD2
j_gene: TRBJ2-2
CDR3aa: CSVEGTSGSGELFF
CDR3nt: TGCAGCGTTGAAGGGACTAGCGGATCCGGGGAGCTGTTTTTT

v_gene: TRBV2
abundance: NA
d_gene: TRBD1
j_gene: TRBJ2-5
CDR3aa: CASSVDRGEETQYF
CDR3nt: TGTGCCAGCAGCGTGGACAGGGGCGAAGAGACCCAGTACTTC

v_gene: TRBV19
abundance: NA
d_gene: NA
j_gene: TRBJ2-2
CDR3aa: CATSGRGFQELFF
CDR3nt: TGTGCCACCTCGGGCCGCGGGTTCCAGGAGCTGTTTTTT

v_gene: TRBV15
abundance: NA
d_gene: TRBD1
j_gene: TRBJ1-2
CDR3aa: CATSRTGEMYYGYTF
CDR3nt: TGTGCCACCAGCAGAACAGGGGAAATGTACTATGGCTACACCTTC

v_gene: TRBV4-1
abundance: NA
d_gene: NA
j_gene: TRBJ2-3
CDR3aa: CASSQENREISADTQYF
CDR3nt: TGCGCCAGCAGCCAAGAGAACAGGGAGATATCAGCAGATACGCAGTATTTT

v_gene: TRBV6-1
abundance: NA
d_gene: TRBD2
j_gene: TRBJ2-7
CDR3aa: CASSALESSGRRYEQYF
CDR3nt: TGTGCCAGCAGTGCCTTAGAGTCTAGCGGGAGGAGATACGAGCAGTACTTC

v_gene: TRBV19
abundance: NA
d_gene: NA
j_gene: TRBJ1-5
CDR3aa: CASSITVQGQPQHF
CDR3nt: TGTGCCAGTAGTATTACCGTCCAGGGCCAGCCCCAGCATTTT

v_gene: TRBV18
abundance: few
d_gene: TRBD1
j_gene: TRBJ1-5
CDR3aa: CASSDDRVGQPQHF
CDR3nt: TGTGCCAGCTCGGACGACAGGGTGGGGCAGCCCCAGCATTTT

v_gene: TRBV5-1
abundance: NA
d_gene: NA
j_gene: TRBJ2-7
CDR3aa: CASSVDRSYEQYF
CDR3nt: TGCGCCAGCAGCGTCGACAGGAGCTACGAGCAGTACTTC

v_gene: TRBV18
abundance: NA
d_gene: NA
j_gene: TRBJ2-2
CDR3aa: CASSPFQDTGELFF
CDR3nt: TGTGCCAGCTCACCTTTCCAGGACACCGGGGAGCTGTTTTTT

v_gene: TRBV11-3
abundance: NA
d_gene: NA
j_gene: TRBJ2-3
CDR3aa: CASSPGRGRDSDTQYF
CDR3nt: TGTGCCAGCAGCCCGGGGAGGGGGAGGGATTCAGATACGCAGTATTTT

v_gene: TRBV5-4
abundance: NA
d_gene: TRBD2
j_gene: TRBJ2-7
CDR3aa: CASSSTSAGEQYF
CDR3nt: TGTGCCAGCAGCTCCACTAGCGCCGGCGAGCAGTACTTC

v_gene: TRBV27
abundance: NA
d_gene: NA
j_gene: TRBJ2-7
CDR3aa: CASRGGHGTYEQYF
CDR3nt: TGTGCCAGCCGAGGGGGACACGGAACCTACGAGCAGTACTTC

v_gene: TRBV7-3
abundance: NA
d_gene: TRBD2
j_gene: TRBJ2-1
CDR3aa: CASSPQPLAGGAYNEQFF
CDR3nt: TGTGCCAGCAGCCCACAACCCCTAGCGGGAGGGGCGTACAATGAGCAGTTCTTC